This TCR beta chain came from a study of T-cell memory formation after mild COVID-19. Study outcomes and limitations: Detection of some responders pre-infection suggested pre-existing cross-reactive memory T cells participated. Mostly located in CM and EM were contracting CD4+ clones, with contracting CD8+ clones located in EMRA.

This clonotype occurred many times. The antigen is undetermined. Germline CDR1 reads SQVTM; CDR2 reads ANQGSEA. The CDR3 has 13 amino acids. Trimming shortened V by 4 bases and J by 12 bases, and 19 bases separated the two germline ends. TCRdb processed the 5' RACE reads anew with MiXCR; each CDR3 protein has one entry. The sample carries about 130,000 distinct CDR3 sequences, less than 6.5% recorded once. This clonotype originated in an adult woman who had mild COVID-19 (a few samples of this study predate the infection). Cell type and time point are not known. Input material: PBMCs or a T cell subset sorted from them (not recorded which). The chain links TRBV29-1 to TRBJ2-4, with D perhaps assigned TRBD1 or TRBD2 (5 bases each). CDR3 residues: CSVAEGTGRHQYF. Written as DNA, the CDR3 is TGCAGCGTTGCCGAGGGGACGGGGAGACATCAGTACTTC.